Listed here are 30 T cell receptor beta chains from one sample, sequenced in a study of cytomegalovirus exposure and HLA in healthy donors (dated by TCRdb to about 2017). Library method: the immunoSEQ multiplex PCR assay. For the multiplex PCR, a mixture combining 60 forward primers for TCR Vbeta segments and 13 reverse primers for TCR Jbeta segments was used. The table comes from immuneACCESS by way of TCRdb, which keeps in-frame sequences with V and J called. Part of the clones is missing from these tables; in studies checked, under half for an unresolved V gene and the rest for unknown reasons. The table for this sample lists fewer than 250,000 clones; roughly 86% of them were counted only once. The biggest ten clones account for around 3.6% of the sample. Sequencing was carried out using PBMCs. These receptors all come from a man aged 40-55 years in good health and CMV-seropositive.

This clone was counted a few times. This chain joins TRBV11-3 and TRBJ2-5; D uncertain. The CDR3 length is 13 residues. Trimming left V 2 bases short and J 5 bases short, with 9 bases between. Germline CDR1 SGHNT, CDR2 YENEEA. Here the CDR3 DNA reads TGTGCCAGCAGCTTAACCCGGGTGGAGACCCAGTACTTC. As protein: CASSLTRVETQYF.

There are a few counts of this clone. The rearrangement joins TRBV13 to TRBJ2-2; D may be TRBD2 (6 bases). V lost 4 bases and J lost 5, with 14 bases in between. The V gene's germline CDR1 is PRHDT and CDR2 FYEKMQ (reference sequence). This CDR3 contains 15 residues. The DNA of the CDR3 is TGTGCCAGCAGCTACGGACCAGGGAGGACCGGGGAGCTGTTTTTT. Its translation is CASSYGPGRTGELFF. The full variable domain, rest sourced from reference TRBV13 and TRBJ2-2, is AAGVIQSPRHLIKEKRETATLKCYPIPRHDTVYWYQQGPGQDPQFLISFYEKMQSDKGSIPDRFSAQQFSDYHSELNMSSLELGDSALYFCASSYGPGRTGELFFGEGSRLTVL.

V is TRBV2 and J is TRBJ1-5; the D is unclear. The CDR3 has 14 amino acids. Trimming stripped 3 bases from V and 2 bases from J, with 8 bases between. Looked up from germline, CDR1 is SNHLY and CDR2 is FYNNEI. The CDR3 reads CASSDLSGNQPQHF. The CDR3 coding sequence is TGTGCCAGCAGTGACCTTAGTGGCAATCAGCCCCAGCATTTT.

CDR3 sequence: CASNYSPLHF. In DNA, the CDR3 is TGTGCCAGCAACTATTCACCCCTCCACTTT. The chain is built from TRBV6-4 and TRBJ1-6; D is ambiguous. V shed 7 bases and J shed 8 bases, with 3 bases lying between them. The CDR3 covers 10 residues. CDR1 is MRHNA, CDR2 SNTAGT, per germline.

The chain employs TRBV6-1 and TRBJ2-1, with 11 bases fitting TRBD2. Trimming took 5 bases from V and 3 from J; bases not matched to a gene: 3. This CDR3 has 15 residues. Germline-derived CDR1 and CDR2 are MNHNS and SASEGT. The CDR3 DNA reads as TGTGCCAGCAGTCCCCTAGCGGGGGGCTACAATGAGCAGTTCTTC. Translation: CASSPLAGGYNEQFF.

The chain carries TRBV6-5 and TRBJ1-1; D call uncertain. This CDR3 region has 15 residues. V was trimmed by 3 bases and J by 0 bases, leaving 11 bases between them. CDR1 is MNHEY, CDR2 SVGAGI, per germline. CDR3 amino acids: CASSYEGGLNTEAFF. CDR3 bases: TGTGCCAGCAGTTATGAGGGCGGTTTGAACACTGAAGCTTTCTTT.

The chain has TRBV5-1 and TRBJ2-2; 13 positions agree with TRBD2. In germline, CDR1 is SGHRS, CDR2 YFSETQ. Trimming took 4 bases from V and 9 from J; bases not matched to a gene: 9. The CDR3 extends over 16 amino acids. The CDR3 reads CASSLGTSGILRELFF. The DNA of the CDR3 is TGCGCCAGCAGCCTCGGGACTAGCGGGATATTGAGGGAGCTGTTTTTT. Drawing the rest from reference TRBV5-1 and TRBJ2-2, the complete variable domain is KAGVTQTPRYLIKTRGQQVTLSCSPISGHRSVSWYQQTPGQGLQFLFEYFSETQRNKGNFPGRFSGRQFSNSRSEMNVSTLELGDSALYLCASSLGTSGILRELFFGEGSRLTVL.

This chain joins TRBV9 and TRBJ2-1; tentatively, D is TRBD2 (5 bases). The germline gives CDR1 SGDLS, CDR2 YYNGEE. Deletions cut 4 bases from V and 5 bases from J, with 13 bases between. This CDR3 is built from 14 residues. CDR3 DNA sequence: TGTGCCAGCAGCCCCCGAGGGCCCAACAATGAGCAGTTCTTC. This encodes CASSPRGPNNEQFF.

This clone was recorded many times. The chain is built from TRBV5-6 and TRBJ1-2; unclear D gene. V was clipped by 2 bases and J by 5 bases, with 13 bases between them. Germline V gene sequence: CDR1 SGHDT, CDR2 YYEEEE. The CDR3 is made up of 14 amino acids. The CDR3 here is CASSLGGFLYGYTF. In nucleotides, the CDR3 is TGTGCCAGCAGCTTAGGAGGGTTCCTTTATGGCTACACCTTC. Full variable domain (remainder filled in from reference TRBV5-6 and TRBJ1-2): DAGVTQSPTHLIKTRGQQVTLRCSPKSGHDTVSWYQQALGQGPQFIFQYYEEEERQRGNFPDRFSGHQFPNYSSELNVNALLLGDSALYLCASSLGGFLYGYTFGSGTRLTVV.

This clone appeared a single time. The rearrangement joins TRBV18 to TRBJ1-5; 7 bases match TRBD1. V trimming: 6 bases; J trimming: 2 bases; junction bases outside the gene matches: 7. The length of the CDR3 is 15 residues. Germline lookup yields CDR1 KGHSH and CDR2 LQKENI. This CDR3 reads CASSDDREGNQPQHF. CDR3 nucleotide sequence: TGTGCCAGCTCTGACGACAGGGAGGGCAATCAGCCCCAGCATTTT.

CDR3 bases: TGTGCCAGCAGTTTAGGGGGCGCCTTTGAAGCTTTCTTT. This codes for CASSLGGAFEAFF. This sequence joins TRBV28 and TRBJ1-1; perhaps TRBD1 as D (6 bases). The CDR3 runs to 13 residues. The V end lost 2 bases, the J end lost 7 bases, and 11 bases lay between the germline ends. The germline gives CDR1 MDHEN, CDR2 SYDVKM. Full variable domain (remainder filled in from reference TRBV28 and TRBJ1-1): DVKVTQSSRYLVKRTGEKVFLECVQDMDHENMFWYRQDPGLGLRLIYFSYDVKMKEKGDIPEGYSVSREKKERFSLILESASTNQTSMYLCASSLGGAFEAFFGQGTRLTVV.

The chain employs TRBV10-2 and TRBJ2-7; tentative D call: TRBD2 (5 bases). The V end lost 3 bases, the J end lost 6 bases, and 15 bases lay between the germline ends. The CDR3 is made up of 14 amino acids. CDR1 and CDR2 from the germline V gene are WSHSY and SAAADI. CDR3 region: CASSDRGLGGEQYF. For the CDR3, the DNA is TGCGCCAGCAGTGATCGGGGTCTGGGCGGCGAGCAGTACTTC.

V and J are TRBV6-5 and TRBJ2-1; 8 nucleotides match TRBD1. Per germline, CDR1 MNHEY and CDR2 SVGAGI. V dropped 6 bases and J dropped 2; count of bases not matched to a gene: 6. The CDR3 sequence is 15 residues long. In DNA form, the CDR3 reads TGTGCCAGCAGCCAAGGCAGGGGGCCCTACAATGAGCAGTTCTTC. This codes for CASSQGRGPYNEQFF.

CDR3 sequence (DNA): TGTGCCAGCAGCAGTAAGGGATTAGCGGGGTACAATGAGCAGTTCTTC. The encoded protein is CASSSKGLAGYNEQFF. The chain employs TRBV7-2 and TRBJ2-1; 8 nucleotides match TRBD2. There are 16 residues in the CDR3. After removal of 5 bases from V and 4 bases from J, the junction contained 10 bases not matched to a gene. Germline loops: CDR1 SGHTA, CDR2 FQGNSA.

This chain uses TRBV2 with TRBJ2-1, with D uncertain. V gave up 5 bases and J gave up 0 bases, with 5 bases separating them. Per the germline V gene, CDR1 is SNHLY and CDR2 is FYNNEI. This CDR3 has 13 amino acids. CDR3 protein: CASSLDSYNEQFF. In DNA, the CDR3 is TGTGCCAGCAGTTTAGACTCCTACAATGAGCAGTTCTTC.

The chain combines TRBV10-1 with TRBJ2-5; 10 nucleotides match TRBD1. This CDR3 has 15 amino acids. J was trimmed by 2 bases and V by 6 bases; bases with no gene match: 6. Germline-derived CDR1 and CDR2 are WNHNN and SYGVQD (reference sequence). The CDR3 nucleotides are TGCGCCAGCAGCCTCGGGACAGGGGTTCAAGAGACCCAGTACTTC. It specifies CASSLGTGVQETQYF.

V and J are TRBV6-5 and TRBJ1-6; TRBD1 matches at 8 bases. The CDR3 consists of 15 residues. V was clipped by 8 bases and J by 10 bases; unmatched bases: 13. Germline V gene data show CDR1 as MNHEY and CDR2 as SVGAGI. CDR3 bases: TGTGCCAGCCAACCCTTCCCCACAGGGGGGTCACCCCTCCACTTT. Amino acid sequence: CASQPFPTGGSPLHF.

Written as DNA, the CDR3 is TGCAGCGTTGAAGACGAGCGGGAGGTAGACGAGCAGTACTTC. Protein sequence: CSVEDEREVDEQYF. The chain combines TRBV29-1 with TRBJ2-7; 9 positions match TRBD2. V dropped 0 bases and J dropped 5; count of bases not matched to a gene: 5. The CDR3 covers 14 residues. The germline V gene encodes CDR1 SQVTM and CDR2 ANQGSEA.

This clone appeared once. The CDR3 region has the DNA TGTGCCAGCAGTCTGGGACAGGGGGGGGAGCAGTACTTC. Its protein product is CASSLGQGGEQYF. The chain couples TRBV2 to TRBJ2-7; 11 nucleotides align to TRBD1. The CDR3 covers 13 residues. Trimming at V came to 5 bases and at J to 7 bases, leaving 4 bases not matched to a gene. Germline V gives CDR1 SNHLY, CDR2 FYNNEI.

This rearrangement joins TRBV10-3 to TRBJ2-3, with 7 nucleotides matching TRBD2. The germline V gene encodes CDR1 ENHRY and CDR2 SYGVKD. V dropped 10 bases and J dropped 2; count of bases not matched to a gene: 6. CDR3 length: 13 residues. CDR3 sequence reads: CATTTSDTDTQYF. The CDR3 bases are TGTGCCACCACTACTAGCGACACAGATACGCAGTATTTT.

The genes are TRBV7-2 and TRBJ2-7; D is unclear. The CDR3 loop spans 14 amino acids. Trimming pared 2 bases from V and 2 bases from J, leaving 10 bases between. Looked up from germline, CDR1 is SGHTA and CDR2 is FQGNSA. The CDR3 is CASSLLADTYEQYF. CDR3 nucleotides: TGTGCCAGCAGCTTATTGGCGGATACCTACGAGCAGTACTTC.

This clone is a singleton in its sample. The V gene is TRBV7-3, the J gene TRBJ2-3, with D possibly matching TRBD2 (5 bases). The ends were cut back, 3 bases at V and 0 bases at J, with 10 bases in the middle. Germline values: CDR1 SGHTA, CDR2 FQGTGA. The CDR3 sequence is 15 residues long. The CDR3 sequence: CASSFGEASTDTQYF. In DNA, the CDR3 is TGTGCCAGCAGCTTCGGGGAAGCCAGCACAGATACGCAGTATTTT.

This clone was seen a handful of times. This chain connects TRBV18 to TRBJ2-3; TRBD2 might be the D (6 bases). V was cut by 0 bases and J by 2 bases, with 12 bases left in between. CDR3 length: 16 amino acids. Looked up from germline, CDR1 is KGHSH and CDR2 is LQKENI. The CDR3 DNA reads TGTGCCAGCTCACCACCCTTAGGACTATTCACAGATACGCAGTATTTT. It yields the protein CASSPPLGLFTDTQYF.

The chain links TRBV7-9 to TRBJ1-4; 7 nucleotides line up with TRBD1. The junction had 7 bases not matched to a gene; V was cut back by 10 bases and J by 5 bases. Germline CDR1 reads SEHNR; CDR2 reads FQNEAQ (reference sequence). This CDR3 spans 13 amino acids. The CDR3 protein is CATETGQNEKLFF. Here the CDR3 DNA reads TGTGCCACCGAGACAGGGCAGAATGAAAAACTGTTTTTT.

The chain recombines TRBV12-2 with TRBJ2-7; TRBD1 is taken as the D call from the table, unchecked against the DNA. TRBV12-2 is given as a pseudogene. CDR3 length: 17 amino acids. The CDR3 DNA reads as TGTGCAAGTCGCTCGTCAGGACAAACGGCCCCTCCCTACGAGCAGTGCTTC. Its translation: CASRSSGQTAPPYEQCF.

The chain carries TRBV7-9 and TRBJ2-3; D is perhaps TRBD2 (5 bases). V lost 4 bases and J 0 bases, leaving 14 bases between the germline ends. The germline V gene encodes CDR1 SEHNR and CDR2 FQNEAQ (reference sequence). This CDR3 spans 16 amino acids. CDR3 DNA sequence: TGTGCCAGCAGCTCCTCGGGGTGGGGAAGCACAGATACGCAGTATTTT. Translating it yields CASSSSGWGSTDTQYF.

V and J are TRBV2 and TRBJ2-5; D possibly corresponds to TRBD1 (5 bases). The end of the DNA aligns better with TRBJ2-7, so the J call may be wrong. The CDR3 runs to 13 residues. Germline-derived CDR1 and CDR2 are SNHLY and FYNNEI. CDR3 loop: CASSEGQIYEQYF. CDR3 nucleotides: TGTGCCAGCAGTGAAGGACAGATCTACGAGCAGTACTTC.

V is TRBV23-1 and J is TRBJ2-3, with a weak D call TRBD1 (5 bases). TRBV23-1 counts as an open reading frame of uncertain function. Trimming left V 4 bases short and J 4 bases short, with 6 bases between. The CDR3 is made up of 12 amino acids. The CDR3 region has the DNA TGCGCCAGCAGTCTAGGGGCAGATACGCAGTATTTT. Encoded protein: CASSLGADTQYF.

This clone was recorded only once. The DNA for the CDR3 is TGTGCCAGTAGTATAGATGTCTCCTGGGGGGCTGAAGCTTTCTTT. This sequence encodes CASSIDVSWGAEAFF. The gene calls are TRBV19 and TRBJ1-1; tentatively, D is TRBD1 (5 bases). In germline, CDR1 is LNHDA, CDR2 SQIVND (reference sequence). V shed 0 bases and J shed 6 bases, with 14 bases lying between them. There are 15 residues in the CDR3.

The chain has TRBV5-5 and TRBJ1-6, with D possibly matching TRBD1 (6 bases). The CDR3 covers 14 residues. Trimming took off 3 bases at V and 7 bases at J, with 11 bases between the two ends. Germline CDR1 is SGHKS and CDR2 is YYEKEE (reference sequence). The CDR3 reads CASSSGQGNSPLHF. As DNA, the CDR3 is TGTGCCAGCAGCTCCGGGCAGGGGAATTCACCCCTCCACTTT.